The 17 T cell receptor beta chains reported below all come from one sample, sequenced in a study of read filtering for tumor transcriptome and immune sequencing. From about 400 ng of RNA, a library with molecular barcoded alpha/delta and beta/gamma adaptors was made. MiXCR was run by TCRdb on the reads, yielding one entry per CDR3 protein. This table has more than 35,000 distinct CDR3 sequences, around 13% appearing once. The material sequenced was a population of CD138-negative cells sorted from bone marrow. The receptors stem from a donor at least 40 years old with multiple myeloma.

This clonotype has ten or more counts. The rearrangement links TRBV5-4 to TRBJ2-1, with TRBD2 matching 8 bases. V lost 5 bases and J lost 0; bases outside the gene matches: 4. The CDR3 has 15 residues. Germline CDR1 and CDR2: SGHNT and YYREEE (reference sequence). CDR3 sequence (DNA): TGTGCCAGCAGTCGGGAGGGGAGCTCCTACAATGAGCAGTTCTTC. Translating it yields CASSREGSSYNEQFF. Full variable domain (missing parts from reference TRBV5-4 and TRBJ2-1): ETGVTQSPTHLIKTRGQQVTLRCSSQSGHNTVSWYQQALGQGPQFIFQYYREEENGRGNFPPRFSGLQFPNYSSELNVNALELDDSALYLCASSREGSSYNEQFFGPGTRLTVL.

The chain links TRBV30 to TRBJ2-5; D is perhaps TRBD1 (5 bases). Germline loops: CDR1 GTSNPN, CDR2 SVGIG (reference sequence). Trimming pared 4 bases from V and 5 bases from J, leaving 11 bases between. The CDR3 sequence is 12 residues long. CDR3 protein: CAWKGRGETQYF. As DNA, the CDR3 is TGTGCCTGGAAGGGGCGTGGGGAGACCCAGTACTTC.

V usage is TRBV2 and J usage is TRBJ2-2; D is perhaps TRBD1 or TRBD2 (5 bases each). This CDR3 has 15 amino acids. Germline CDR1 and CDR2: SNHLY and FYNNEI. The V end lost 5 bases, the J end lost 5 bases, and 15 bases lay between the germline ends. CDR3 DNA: TGTGCCAGCAGTAAAACCGGGACGCTGACCGGGGAGCTGTTTTTT. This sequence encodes CASSKTGTLTGELFF. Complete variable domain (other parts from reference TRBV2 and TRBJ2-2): EPEVTQTPSHQVTQMGQEVILRCVPISNHLYFYWYRQILGQKVEFLVSFYNNEISEKSEIFDDQFSVERPDGSNFTLKIRSTKLEDSAMYFCASSKTGTLTGELFFGEGSRLTVL.

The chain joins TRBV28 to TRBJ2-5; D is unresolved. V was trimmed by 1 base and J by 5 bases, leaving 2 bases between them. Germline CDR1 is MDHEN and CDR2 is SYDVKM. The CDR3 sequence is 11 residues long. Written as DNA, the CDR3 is TGTGCCAGCAGTTTATTTGAGACCCAGTACTTC. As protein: CASSLFETQYF.

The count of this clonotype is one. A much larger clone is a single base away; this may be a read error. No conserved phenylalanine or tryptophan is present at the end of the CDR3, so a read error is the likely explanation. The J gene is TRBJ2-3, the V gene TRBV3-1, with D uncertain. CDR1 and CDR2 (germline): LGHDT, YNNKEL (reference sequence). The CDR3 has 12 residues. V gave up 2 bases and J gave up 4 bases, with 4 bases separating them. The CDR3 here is CASSQRADTQYL. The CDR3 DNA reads TGTGCCAGCAGCCAAAGGGCAGATACGCAGTATCTT.

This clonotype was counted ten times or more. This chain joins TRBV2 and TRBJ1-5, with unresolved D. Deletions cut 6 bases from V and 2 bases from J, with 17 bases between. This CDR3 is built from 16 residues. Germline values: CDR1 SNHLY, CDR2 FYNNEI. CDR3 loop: CASRPPGKRGNQPQHF. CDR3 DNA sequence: TGTGCCAGCAGACCCCCAGGCAAAAGGGGCAATCAGCCCCAGCATTTT.

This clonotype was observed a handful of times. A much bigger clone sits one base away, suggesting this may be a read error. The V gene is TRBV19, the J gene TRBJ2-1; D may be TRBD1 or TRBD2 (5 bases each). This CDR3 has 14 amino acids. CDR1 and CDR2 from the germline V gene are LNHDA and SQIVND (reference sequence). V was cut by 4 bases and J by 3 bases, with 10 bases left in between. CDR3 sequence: CASSNQGDYNEQFF. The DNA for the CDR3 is TGTGCCAGTAGTAACCAGGGAGACTACAATGAGCAGTTCTTC.

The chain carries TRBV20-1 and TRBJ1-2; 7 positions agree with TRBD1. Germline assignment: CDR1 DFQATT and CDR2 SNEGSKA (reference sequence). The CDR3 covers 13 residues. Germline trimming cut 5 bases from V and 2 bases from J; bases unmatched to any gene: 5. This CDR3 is CSAPKQGNYGYTF. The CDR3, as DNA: TGCAGTGCTCCCAAACAGGGGAACTATGGCTACACCTTC.

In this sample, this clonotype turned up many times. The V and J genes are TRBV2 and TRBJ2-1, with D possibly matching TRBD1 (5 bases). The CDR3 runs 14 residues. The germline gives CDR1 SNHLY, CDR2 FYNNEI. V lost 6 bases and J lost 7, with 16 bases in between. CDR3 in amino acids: CASRARAESNEQFF. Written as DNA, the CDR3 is TGTGCCAGCAGGGCCAGGGCCGAATCTAATGAGCAGTTCTTC. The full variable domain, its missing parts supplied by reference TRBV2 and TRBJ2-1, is EPEVTQTPSHQVTQMGQEVILRCVPISNHLYFYWYRQILGQKVEFLVSFYNNEISEKSEIFDDQFSVERPDGSNFTLKIRSTKLEDSAMYFCASRARAESNEQFFGPGTRLTVL.

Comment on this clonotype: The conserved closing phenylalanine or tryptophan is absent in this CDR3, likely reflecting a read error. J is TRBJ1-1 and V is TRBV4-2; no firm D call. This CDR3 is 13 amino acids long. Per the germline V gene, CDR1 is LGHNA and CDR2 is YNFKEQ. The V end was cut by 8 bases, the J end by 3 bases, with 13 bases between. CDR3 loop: CASSRRSDTEAFL. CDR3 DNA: TGTGCCAGCTCGCGCAGATCGGACACTGAAGCTTTCCTT.

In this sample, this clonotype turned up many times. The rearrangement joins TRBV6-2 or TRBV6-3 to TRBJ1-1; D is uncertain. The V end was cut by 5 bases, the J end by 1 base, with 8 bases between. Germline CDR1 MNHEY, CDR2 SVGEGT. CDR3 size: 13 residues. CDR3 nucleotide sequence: TGTGCCAGCAGTCGCCTGAGGAACACTGAAGCTTTCTTT. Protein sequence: CASSRLRNTEAFF.

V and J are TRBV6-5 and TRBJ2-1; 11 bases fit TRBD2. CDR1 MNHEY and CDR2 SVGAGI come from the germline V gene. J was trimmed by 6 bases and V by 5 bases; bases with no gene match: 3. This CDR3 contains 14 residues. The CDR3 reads CASSQTSGINEQFF. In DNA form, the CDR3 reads TGTGCCAGCAGTCAGACTAGCGGGATCAATGAGCAGTTCTTC.

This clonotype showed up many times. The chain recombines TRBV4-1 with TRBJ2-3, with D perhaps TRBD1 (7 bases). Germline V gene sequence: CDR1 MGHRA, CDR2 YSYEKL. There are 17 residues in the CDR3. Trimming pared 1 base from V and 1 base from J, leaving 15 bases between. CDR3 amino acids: CASSQGGAGGGTDTQYF. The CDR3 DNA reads TGCGCCAGCAGCCAAGGCGGGGCAGGGGGAGGCACAGATACGCAGTATTTT.

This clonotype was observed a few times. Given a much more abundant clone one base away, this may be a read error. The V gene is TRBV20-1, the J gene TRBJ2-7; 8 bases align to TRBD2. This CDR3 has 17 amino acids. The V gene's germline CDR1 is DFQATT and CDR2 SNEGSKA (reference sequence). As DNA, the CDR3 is TGCAGTGCTAGGGATCCCACGAGAGCGGGGGACCAATACGGGCAGTACTTC. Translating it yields CSARDPTRAGDQYGQYF.

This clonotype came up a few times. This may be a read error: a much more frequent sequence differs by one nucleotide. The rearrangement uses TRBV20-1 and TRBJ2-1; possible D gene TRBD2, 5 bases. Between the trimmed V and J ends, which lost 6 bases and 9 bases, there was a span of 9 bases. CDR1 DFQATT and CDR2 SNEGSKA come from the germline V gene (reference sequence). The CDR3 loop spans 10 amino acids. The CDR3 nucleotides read TGCAGTGCCGGACGGGGTGAGCAGTTCTTC. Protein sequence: CSAGRGEQFF.

CDR3 in amino acids: CASSDVTGELFF. The CDR3 DNA follows: TGTGCCAGCAGCGATGTCACCGGGGAGCTGTTTTTT. The gene calls are TRBV6-2 or TRBV6-3 and TRBJ2-2; D remains ambiguous. Trimming took 6 bases from V and 4 from J, leaving 6 bases between them. The CDR3 extends over 12 amino acids. Germline V lookup: CDR1 MNHEY, CDR2 SVGEGT.

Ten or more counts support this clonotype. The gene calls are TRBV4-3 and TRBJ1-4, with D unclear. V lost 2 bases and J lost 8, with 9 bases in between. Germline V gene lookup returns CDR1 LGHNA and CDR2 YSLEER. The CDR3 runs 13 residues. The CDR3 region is CASSQTRWEKLFF. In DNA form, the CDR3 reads TGCGCCAGCAGCCAAACGCGGTGGGAAAAACTGTTTTTT.